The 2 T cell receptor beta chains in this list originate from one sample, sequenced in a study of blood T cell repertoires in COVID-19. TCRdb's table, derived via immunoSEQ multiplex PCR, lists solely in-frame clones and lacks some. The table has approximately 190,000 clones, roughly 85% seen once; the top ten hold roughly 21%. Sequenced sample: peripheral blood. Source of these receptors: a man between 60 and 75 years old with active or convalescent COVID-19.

CDR3 loop: CASSPPPGQGVQPQHF. Written as DNA, the CDR3 is TGTGCCAGCTCACCTCCGCCGGGACAGGGGGTTCAGCCCCAGCATTTT. The genes are TRBV18 and TRBJ1-5, with TRBD1 identical over 11 bases. The germline gives CDR1 KGHSH, CDR2 LQKENI. The CDR3 contains 16 residues. J gave up 6 bases and V 3 bases, and 7 bases lay outside the gene matches. The whole variable domain, remainder taken from reference TRBV18 and TRBJ1-5, is NAGVMQNPRHLVRRRGQEARLRCSPMKGHSHVYWYRQLPEEGLKFMVYLQKENIIDESGMPKERFSAEFPKEGPSILRIQQVVRGDSAAYFCASSPPPGQGVQPQHFGDGTRLSIL.

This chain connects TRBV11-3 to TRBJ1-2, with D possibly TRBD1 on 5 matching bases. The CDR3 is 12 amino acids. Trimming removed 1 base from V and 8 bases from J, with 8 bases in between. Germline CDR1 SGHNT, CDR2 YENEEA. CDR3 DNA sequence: TGTGCCAGCAGCTTAGGGGGGGACGGCTACACCTTC. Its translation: CASSLGGDGYTF.